This T cell receptor (beta chain) stems from a study of T cell responses to AZD1222 COVID-19 vaccine. For this clone: The antigen is undetermined.

Produced via immunoSEQ multiplex PCR; TCRdb's table is partial and in-frame only. The data show roughly 150,000 clones, more than 75% seen once. Unmatched junction bases numbered 11, after V lost 3 bases and J lost 2 bases. The germline gives CDR1 LGHDT, CDR2 YNNKEL (reference sequence). The CDR3 sequence is 17 residues long. Points from the study as a whole: The peak T cell response came first, and repertoires were sampled only after it. Reports indicate that nearly half of spike-specific TCRs are directed at unmutated variant regions.

The source is an adult who received the AZD1222 COVID-19 vaccine. The source material was peripheral blood, sampled 28 days after the second AZD1222 dose. The rearrangement links TRBV3-1 (or the pseudogene TRBV3-2) to TRBJ2-3; 7 bases match TRBD2. The CDR3, as DNA: TGTGCCAGCAGCCACCCGGAGGGAGGGAGGAACACAGATACGCAGTATTTT. Protein product: CASSHPEGGRNTDTQYF.